The 11 T cell receptor beta chains below come from one sample, sequenced in a study of spatial heterogeneity in lung cancer. The study's findings and limits: It was found that expanded intratumoral alpha and beta TCR counts tracked tumor mutation counts.

Sample time point: sample taken at primary tumor resection. Antigens for these TCRs are unknown. MiXCR was run by TCRdb on the 5' RACE reads, yielding one entry per CDR3 protein. This table has under 900 distinct CDR3 sequences, over 9.5% appearing once. This specimen consisted of lung tumor tissue, obtained at surgery. The source of these receptors is a female donor with early-stage non-small cell lung cancer.

This clonotype ranks as medium-sized. A library made for alpha chains picked up this beta chain off target, so its size means little. The J gene is TRBJ2-7, the V gene TRBV27; possible D gene TRBD1, 6 bases. This CDR3 comprises 11 residues. V lost 3 bases and J 7 bases, leaving 7 bases between the germline ends. Germline V gives CDR1 MNHEY, CDR2 SMNVEV (reference sequence). The CDR3 spells CASSFGTEQYF. As DNA, the CDR3 is TGTGCCAGCAGTTTCGGGACAGAGCAGTACTTC.

This clonotype is labeled medium-sized. Found in a library prepared for alpha chains, this beta chain is an off-target read, and its abundance has little meaning. The gene calls are TRBV3-1 and TRBJ2-7; the D is unclear. From germline, CDR1 is LGHDT and CDR2 YNNKEL (reference sequence). The V gene lost 0 bases and the J gene lost 8 bases, with 11 bases spanning the gap. There are 13 residues in the CDR3. The DNA of the CDR3 is TGTGCCAGCAGCCAAGATCCCACTACACAGCAGTACTTC. Amino acids: CASSQDPTTQQYF.

This clonotype is termed medium-sized. This beta chain is a stray read from a library made for alpha chains; its abundance is not meaningful. The V gene is TRBV7-9, the J gene TRBJ2-7, with 12 bases aligning to TRBD1. Germline V gene sequence: CDR1 SEHNR, CDR2 FQNEAQ (reference sequence). The CDR3 runs 16 residues. Losses at the gene ends were 5 bases for V and 1 base for J; bases not matched to a gene: 6. CDR3 in amino acids: CASSGTGQGASYEQYF. The DNA for the CDR3 is TGTGCCAGCAGCGGTACGGGACAGGGGGCTTCCTACGAGCAGTACTTC.

This clonotype is medium-sized within its sample. This beta chain slipped into a library made for alpha chains as a stray read, so its size is not meaningful. The V call is TRBV2, the J call TRBJ1-5; D call uncertain. The CDR3 has 12 amino acids. Germline loops: CDR1 SNHLY, CDR2 FYNNEI. Trimming pared 4 bases from V and 11 bases from J, leaving 12 bases between. For the CDR3, the DNA is TGTGCCAGCAGTGGGATCGGCGGAGCCCAGCATTTT. This gives the protein CASSGIGGAQHF.

This clonotype is categorized as medium-sized. A library made for alpha chains picked up this beta chain off target, so its size means little. The rearrangement uses TRBV18 and TRBJ2-5; weak D call: TRBD1 (5 bases). There are 13 residues in the CDR3. Deletions cut 1 base from V and 5 bases from J, with 8 bases between. CDR1 KGHSH and CDR2 LQKENI come from the germline V gene. CDR3 nucleotides: TGTGCCAGCTCACCACTTGCAGGGGAGACCCAGTACTTC. It yields the protein CASSPLAGETQYF.

Concerning this clonotype: This beta chain was picked up by a library intended for alpha chains and is off target, so its count carries little meaning. The rearrangement uses TRBV6-5 and TRBJ1-1; 10 nucleotides agree with TRBD1. Germline V CDR1 and CDR2: MNHEY, SVGAGI. Trimming took 5 bases from V and 4 from J; bases not matched to a gene: 1. The CDR3 extends over 13 amino acids. The CDR3 here is CASSDRGLTEAFF. The CDR3 bases are TGTGCCAGCAGTGACAGGGGGCTCACTGAAGCTTTCTTT.

Of note for this clonotype: Being off target in a library aimed at alpha chains, this beta chain has a size of little meaning. The rearrangement joins TRBV7-8 to TRBJ2-2; D unclear. Germline loops: CDR1 SGHVS, CDR2 FQNEAQ. Trimming cost V 8 bases and J 0 bases, with 10 bases left between them. The CDR3 runs 14 residues. The CDR3 is CASAHFTNTGELFF. CDR3 DNA sequence: TGTGCCAGCGCACACTTTACGAACACCGGGGAGCTGTTTTTT.

This clonotype rates as large. This beta chain is a stray sequence in a library constructed for alpha chains; its clone size is not meaningful. The chain joins TRBV29-1 to TRBJ2-7; 8 nucleotides agree with TRBD2. The CDR3 consists of 13 residues. CDR1 and CDR2 from the germline V gene are SQVTM and ANQGSEA. J gave up 2 bases and V 6 bases, and 6 bases lay outside the gene matches. For the CDR3, the DNA is TGCAGCGTCACGCCCGGGAGGGCCTACGAGCAGTACTTC. It encodes CSVTPGRAYEQYF.

On this clonotype: Since it is a stray read in a library aimed at alpha chains, this beta chain has a size that is not meaningful. The rearrangement links TRBV12-3 or TRBV12-4 to TRBJ2-5; no reliable D call. The CDR3 totals 11 residues. V lost 6 bases, J lost 6 bases, and 8 bases lay in between. CDR3 DNA: TGTGCCAGCAGAGTTTCGAAGACCCAGTACTTC. As protein: CASRVSKTQYF.

In its sample, this clonotype ranks as medium-sized. Because the library targeted alpha chains, this beta chain is an off-target read whose size means little. J is TRBJ2-3 and V is TRBV20-1; possibly TRBD2 for D (6 bases). Germline-derived CDR1 and CDR2 are DFQATT and SNEGSKA (reference sequence). This CDR3 contains 14 residues. With 3 bases removed from V and 6 bases from J, the gap between germline ends came to 16 bases. The CDR3, as DNA: TGCAGTGCTAGTCGGGACCTGGAGGGGGATACGCAGTATTTT. Protein product: CSASRDLEGDTQYF.

By proportion, this clonotype is medium-sized. This beta chain is off target for a library built for alpha chains, so its abundance means little. The V and J genes are TRBV11-2 and TRBJ2-1; 7 bases line up with TRBD2. Germline loops: CDR1 SGHAT, CDR2 FQNNGV. The CDR3 is made up of 16 amino acids. Germline trimming cut 2 bases from V and 5 bases from J; bases unmatched to any gene: 9. Written as DNA, the CDR3 is TGTGCCAGCAGCTTATTCCATTGGGGGGGAAACAATGAGCAGTTCTTC. Residues: CASSLFHWGGNNEQFF.